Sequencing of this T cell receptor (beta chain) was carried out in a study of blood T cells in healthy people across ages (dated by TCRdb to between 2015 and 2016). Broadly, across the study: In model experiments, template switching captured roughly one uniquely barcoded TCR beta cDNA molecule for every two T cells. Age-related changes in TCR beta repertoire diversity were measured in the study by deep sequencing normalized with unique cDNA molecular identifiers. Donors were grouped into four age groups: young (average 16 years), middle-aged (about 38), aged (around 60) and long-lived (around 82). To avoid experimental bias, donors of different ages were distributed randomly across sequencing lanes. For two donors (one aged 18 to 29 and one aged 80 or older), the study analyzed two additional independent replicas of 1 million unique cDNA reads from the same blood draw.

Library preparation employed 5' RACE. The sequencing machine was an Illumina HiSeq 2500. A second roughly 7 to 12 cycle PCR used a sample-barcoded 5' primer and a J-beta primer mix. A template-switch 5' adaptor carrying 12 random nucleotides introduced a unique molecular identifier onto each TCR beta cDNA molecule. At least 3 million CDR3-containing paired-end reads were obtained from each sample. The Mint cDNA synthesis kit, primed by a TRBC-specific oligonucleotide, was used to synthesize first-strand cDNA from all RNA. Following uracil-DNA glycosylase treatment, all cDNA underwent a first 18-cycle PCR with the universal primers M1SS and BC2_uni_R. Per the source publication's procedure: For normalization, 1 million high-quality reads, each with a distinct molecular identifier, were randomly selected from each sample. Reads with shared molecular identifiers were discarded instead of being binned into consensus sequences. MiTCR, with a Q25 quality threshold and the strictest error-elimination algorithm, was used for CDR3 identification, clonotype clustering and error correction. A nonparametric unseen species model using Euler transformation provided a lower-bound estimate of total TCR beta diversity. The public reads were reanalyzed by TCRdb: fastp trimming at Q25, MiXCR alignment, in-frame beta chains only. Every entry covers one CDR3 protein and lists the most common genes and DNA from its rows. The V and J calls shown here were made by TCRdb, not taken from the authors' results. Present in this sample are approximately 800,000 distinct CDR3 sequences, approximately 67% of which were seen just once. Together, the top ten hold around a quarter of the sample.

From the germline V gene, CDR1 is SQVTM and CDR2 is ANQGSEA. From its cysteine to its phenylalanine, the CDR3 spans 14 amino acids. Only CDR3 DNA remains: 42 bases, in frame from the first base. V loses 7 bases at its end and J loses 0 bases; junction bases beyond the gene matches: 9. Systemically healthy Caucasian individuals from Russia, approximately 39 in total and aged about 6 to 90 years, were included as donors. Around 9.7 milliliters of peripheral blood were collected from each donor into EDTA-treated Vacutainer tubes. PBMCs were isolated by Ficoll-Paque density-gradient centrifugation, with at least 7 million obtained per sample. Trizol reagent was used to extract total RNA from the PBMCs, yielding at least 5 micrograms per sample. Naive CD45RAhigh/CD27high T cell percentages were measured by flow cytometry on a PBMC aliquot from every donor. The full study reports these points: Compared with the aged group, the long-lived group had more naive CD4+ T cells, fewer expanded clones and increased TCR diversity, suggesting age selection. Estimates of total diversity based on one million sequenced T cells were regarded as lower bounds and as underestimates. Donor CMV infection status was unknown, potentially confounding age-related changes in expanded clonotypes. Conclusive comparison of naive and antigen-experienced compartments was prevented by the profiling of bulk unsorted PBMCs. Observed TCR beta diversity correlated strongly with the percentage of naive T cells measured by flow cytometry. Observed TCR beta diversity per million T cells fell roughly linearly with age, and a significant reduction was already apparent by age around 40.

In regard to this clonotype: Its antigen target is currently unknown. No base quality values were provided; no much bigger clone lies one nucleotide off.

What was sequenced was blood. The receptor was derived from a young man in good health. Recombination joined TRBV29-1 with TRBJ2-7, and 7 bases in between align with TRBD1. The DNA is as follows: TGCAGCGGCACGACAGGGATTTACTCCTACGAGCAGTACTTC. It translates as CSGTTGIYSYEQYF.